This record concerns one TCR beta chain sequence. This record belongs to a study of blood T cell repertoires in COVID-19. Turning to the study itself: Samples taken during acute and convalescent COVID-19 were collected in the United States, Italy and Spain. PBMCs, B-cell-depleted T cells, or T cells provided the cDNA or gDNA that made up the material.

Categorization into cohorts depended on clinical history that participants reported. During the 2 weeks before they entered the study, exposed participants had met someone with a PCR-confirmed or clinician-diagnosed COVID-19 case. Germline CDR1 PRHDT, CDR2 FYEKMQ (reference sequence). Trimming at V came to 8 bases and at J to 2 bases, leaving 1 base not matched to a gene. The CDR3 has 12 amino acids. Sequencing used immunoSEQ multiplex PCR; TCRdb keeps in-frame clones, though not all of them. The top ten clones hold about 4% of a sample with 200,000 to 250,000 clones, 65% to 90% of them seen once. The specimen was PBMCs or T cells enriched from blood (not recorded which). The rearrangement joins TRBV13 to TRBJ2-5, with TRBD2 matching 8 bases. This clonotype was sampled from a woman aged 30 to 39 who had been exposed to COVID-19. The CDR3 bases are TGTGCCAGCCGGGGGGGGCAAGAGACCCAGTACTTC. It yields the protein CASRGGQETQYF.